Listed below are T cell receptor beta chains from one sample, sequenced in a study of Ad26.COV2.S vaccination and SARS-CoV-2 variants. Clones were sequenced by immunoSEQ multiplex PCR, and TCRdb holds only the in-frame ones, with some missing. Of roughly 300,000 clones in the sample, more than 85% are singletons; the top ten hold under 6%. The sequenced sample was peripheral blood, obtained in a trial of Ad26.COV2.S vaccine versus placebo. These receptors were obtained from a person between 18 and 65 years old who received the Ad26.COV2.S COVID-19 vaccine or a placebo. The conserved cysteine and the conserved F or W are not part of the CDR3 here. The order of the fields is J gene, V gene, D gene, clone size, CDR3 protein. A D gene is named only where the DNA matches it firmly. Rows give clone size only sometimes, using once, few, many, or a class for an expanded clone.

j_call: TRBJ1-6
v_call: TRBV30
d_call: NA
clone_size: NA
cdr3_aa: AWSVEINSPLH

j_call: TRBJ1-6
v_call: TRBV28
d_call: TRBD1
clone_size: NA
cdr3_aa: ASRSPGDRVNSPLH

j_call: TRBJ2-5
v_call: TRBV7-3
d_call: NA
clone_size: once
cdr3_aa: ASSFGGGRVETQY

j_call: TRBJ1-5
v_call: TRBV30
d_call: NA
clone_size: NA
cdr3_aa: AWSRGRGQPQH

j_call: TRBJ1-4
v_call: TRBV6-5
d_call: NA
clone_size: NA
cdr3_aa: ASSNRRKEKLF

j_call: TRBJ1-2
v_call: TRBV7-9
d_call: NA
clone_size: many
cdr3_aa: ASRRTSYGYT

j_call: TRBJ1-5
v_call: TRBV18
d_call: NA
clone_size: NA
cdr3_aa: ASSPVPGPNQPQH

j_call: TRBJ2-2
v_call: TRBV6-6
d_call: TRBD2
clone_size: NA
cdr3_aa: ASMAGGFANTGELF

j_call: TRBJ2-3
v_call: TRBV7-8
d_call: NA
clone_size: once
cdr3_aa: ASSGGGPGTDTQY

j_call: TRBJ1-1
v_call: TRBV28
d_call: NA
clone_size: once
cdr3_aa: ASSLISQNTEAF

j_call: TRBJ2-4
v_call: TRBV6-5
d_call: NA
clone_size: NA
cdr3_aa: ASTPSARNIQY

j_call: TRBJ2-1
v_call: TRBV29-1
d_call: NA
clone_size: NA
cdr3_aa: SVLRTYNEQF

j_call: TRBJ2-5
v_call: TRBV5-1
d_call: TRBD2
clone_size: NA
cdr3_aa: ASSLGTSGSPETQY

j_call: TRBJ2-1
v_call: TRBV14
d_call: TRBD2
clone_size: NA
cdr3_aa: ASSRLTSEAAKEQF

j_call: TRBJ2-7
v_call: TRBV11-3
d_call: TRBD1
clone_size: NA
cdr3_aa: ASSLGGTGGDEQY

j_call: TRBJ1-2
v_call: TRBV5-6
d_call: TRBD1
clone_size: NA
cdr3_aa: ASSPDRANGYT

j_call: TRBJ2-5
v_call: TRBV5-4
d_call: NA
clone_size: NA
cdr3_aa: ATQGRGGVEETQY

j_call: TRBJ2-3
v_call: TRBV4-1
d_call: NA
clone_size: NA
cdr3_aa: ASSQDTAGALDTQY

j_call: TRBJ2-5
v_call: TRBV29-1
d_call: TRBD2
clone_size: NA
cdr3_aa: SVSERGGRETQY

j_call: TRBJ1-4
v_call: TRBV9
d_call: NA
clone_size: NA
cdr3_aa: ASSAHTTSNEKLF

j_call: TRBJ2-2
v_call: TRBV7-6
d_call: NA
clone_size: NA
cdr3_aa: ASSLAVTSGELF

j_call: TRBJ1-2
v_call: TRBV3-1/TRBV3-2
d_call: TRBD1
clone_size: NA
cdr3_aa: ASSPIGTGGSGYT

j_call: TRBJ2-7
v_call: TRBV7-3
d_call: NA
clone_size: NA
cdr3_aa: ASSSSPRPRLTYEQY

j_call: TRBJ1-1
v_call: TRBV5-1
d_call: NA
clone_size: NA
cdr3_aa: ASSNWAGANTEAF

j_call: TRBJ1-2
v_call: TRBV18
d_call: TRBD1
clone_size: NA
cdr3_aa: ASSPGQAPGYGYT

j_call: TRBJ2-3
v_call: TRBV5-4
d_call: TRBD1
clone_size: NA
cdr3_aa: ASSLVQGAGDTQY

j_call: TRBJ2-7
v_call: TRBV6-1
d_call: TRBD2
clone_size: NA
cdr3_aa: ASSESERGFSYEQY

j_call: TRBJ2-7
v_call: TRBV7-9
d_call: NA
clone_size: few
cdr3_aa: ASSFPGEYYEQY

j_call: TRBJ2-2
v_call: TRBV9
d_call: NA
clone_size: NA
cdr3_aa: ASSPHLDTGELF

j_call: TRBJ2-7
v_call: TRBV11-2
d_call: NA
clone_size: NA
cdr3_aa: ASSSTAGAAYEQY

j_call: TRBJ2-7
v_call: TRBV9
d_call: NA
clone_size: NA
cdr3_aa: ASSVGNVRTYEQY

j_call: TRBJ2-2
v_call: TRBV19
d_call: NA
clone_size: NA
cdr3_aa: ASSITGDYTGELF

j_call: TRBJ2-7
v_call: TRBV11-2
d_call: TRBD1
clone_size: NA
cdr3_aa: ASSLGTGKSYEQY

j_call: TRBJ2-7
v_call: TRBV27
d_call: TRBD1
clone_size: NA
cdr3_aa: ASSPTGTGGTYEQY

j_call: TRBJ2-1
v_call: TRBV9
d_call: TRBD2
clone_size: NA
cdr3_aa: ASSVDTSGGTNEQF

j_call: TRBJ2-4
v_call: TRBV3-1/TRBV3-2
d_call: NA
clone_size: NA
cdr3_aa: ASSQRFASKNIQY

j_call: TRBJ2-7
v_call: TRBV2
d_call: TRBD2
clone_size: NA
cdr3_aa: ASVRESGSSYEQY

j_call: TRBJ1-5
v_call: TRBV7-3
d_call: TRBD1
clone_size: NA
cdr3_aa: ASRPGTGRHQPQH

j_call: TRBJ2-1
v_call: TRBV27
d_call: NA
clone_size: NA
cdr3_aa: ASRVSGRGLYYNEQF

j_call: TRBJ2-5
v_call: TRBV11-2
d_call: NA
clone_size: NA
cdr3_aa: ASSLGPQETQY

j_call: TRBJ1-1
v_call: TRBV11-2
d_call: NA
clone_size: NA
cdr3_aa: ASSLERAEEAF

j_call: TRBJ2-1
v_call: TRBV7-9
d_call: NA
clone_size: NA
cdr3_aa: ASSLVGRGESYNEQF

j_call: TRBJ1-2
v_call: TRBV18
d_call: NA
clone_size: NA
cdr3_aa: ASSPQEGFNYGYT

j_call: TRBJ2-5
v_call: TRBV7-3
d_call: TRBD2
clone_size: NA
cdr3_aa: ASSLRAGGLETQY

j_call: TRBJ1-1
v_call: TRBV28
d_call: NA
clone_size: NA
cdr3_aa: ASSSLGLMNTEAF

j_call: TRBJ2-3
v_call: TRBV30
d_call: NA
clone_size: NA
cdr3_aa: AWSVPQADTQY

j_call: TRBJ2-3
v_call: TRBV11-3
d_call: NA
clone_size: NA
cdr3_aa: ASSSLPPGADTQY

j_call: TRBJ2-1
v_call: TRBV7-9
d_call: NA
clone_size: NA
cdr3_aa: ASSLAGGQRYNEQF

j_call: TRBJ2-1
v_call: TRBV11-3
d_call: TRBD2
clone_size: NA
cdr3_aa: ASSLTSVGEQF

j_call: TRBJ2-1
v_call: TRBV7-8
d_call: TRBD2
clone_size: NA
cdr3_aa: ASRRSGSSYNEQF